This T cell receptor beta chain was recorded in a study of CD8 T cells in ankylosing spondylitis. This clonotype was counted many times. TCRdb independently ran MiXCR on the 5' RACE reads; one entry per CDR3 protein. The repertoire includes 200,000 to 250,000 distinct CDR3 sequences, roughly a tenth of them detected once, and less than 7.5% sits in the top ten. V was shortened by 5 bases and J by 4 bases, with 20 bases between the two germline ends. The germline V gene has CDR1 DFQATT and CDR2 SNEGSKA (reference sequence). CDR3 length: 15 residues. Sequenced sample: blood, either unsorted or a sorted T cell fraction (not recorded which). The chain carries TRBV20-1 and TRBJ1-2, with D possibly matching TRBD1 (5 bases). This sequence originates from a male donor with ankylosing spondylitis or in good health (not recorded which). CDR3 amino acids: CSADSLSGHVYGYTF. CDR3 bases: TGCAGTGCTGACAGCCTTTCCGGACACGTCTATGGCTACACCTTC.